The T cell receptor (beta chain) under discussion was sequenced for a study of blood T cell repertoires in COVID-19. Deletions cut 4 bases from V and 0 bases from J, with 11 bases between. Germline-derived CDR1 and CDR2 are SGDLS and YYNGEE. The length of the CDR3 is 15 residues. Methods used by the authors: Reference gene primer amplification gave estimated nucleated cell counts. Repertoires were generated with immunoSEQ multiplex PCR, while TCRdb's copy carries only in-frame clones and drops some. V and J calls and clone size come straight from that table; D and trimming were deduced from the DNA. Among 200,000 to 250,000 clones listed, roughly four fifths were seen once.

Sequencing was done on a sample of PBMCs or T cells enriched from blood (not recorded which). The origin of this receptor is a man between 35 and 55 years old who had recovered from COVID-19. J is TRBJ1-3 and V is TRBV9, with D hard to call. CDR3 residues: CASSTSVNSGNTIYF. CDR3 sequence (DNA): TGTGCCAGCAGCACTTCCGTTAACTCTGGAAACACCATATATTTT. Using reference TRBV9 and TRBJ1-3 for the parts outside the CDR3, the full variable domain is DSGVTQTPKHLITATGQRVTLRCSPRSGDLSVYWYQQSLDQGLQFLIQYYNGEERAKGNILERFSAQQFPDLHSELNLSSLELGDSALYFCASSTSVNSGNTIYFGEGSWLTVV.